The present TCR beta chain was sequenced within a study of CD8 T cells in ankylosing spondylitis. Findings and caveats of the study: A motif of 7 or 8 highly homologous TCR beta variants was seen as apparently characteristic of ankylosing spondylitis blood. In peripheral blood, disease-linked CD8+ clones occurred at relatively low frequencies.

The CDR3 sequence is 15 residues long. The germline gives CDR1 ENHRY, CDR2 SYGVKD. Trimming took 2 bases from V and 8 from J, leaving 18 bases between them. For TCR beta, libraries came from quantitative 5'-RACE with molecular barcodes. MiXCR, applied by TCRdb to the 5' RACE reads, yields one record per CDR3 protein. Among 200,000 to 250,000 distinct CDR3 sequences, about 7% were seen once, and the ten largest hold 14%. This clonotype was counted ten times or more. Its cognate antigen is unknown. This receptor was taken from a male donor with ankylosing spondylitis. The sample was blood, either unsorted or a sorted T cell fraction (not recorded which). This chain joins TRBV10-3 and TRBJ1-2; no firm D call. For the CDR3, the DNA is TGTGCCATCAGTGAGACGCTTCTGGACTTAGGGGGCTACACCTTC. This codes for CAISETLLDLGGYTF.